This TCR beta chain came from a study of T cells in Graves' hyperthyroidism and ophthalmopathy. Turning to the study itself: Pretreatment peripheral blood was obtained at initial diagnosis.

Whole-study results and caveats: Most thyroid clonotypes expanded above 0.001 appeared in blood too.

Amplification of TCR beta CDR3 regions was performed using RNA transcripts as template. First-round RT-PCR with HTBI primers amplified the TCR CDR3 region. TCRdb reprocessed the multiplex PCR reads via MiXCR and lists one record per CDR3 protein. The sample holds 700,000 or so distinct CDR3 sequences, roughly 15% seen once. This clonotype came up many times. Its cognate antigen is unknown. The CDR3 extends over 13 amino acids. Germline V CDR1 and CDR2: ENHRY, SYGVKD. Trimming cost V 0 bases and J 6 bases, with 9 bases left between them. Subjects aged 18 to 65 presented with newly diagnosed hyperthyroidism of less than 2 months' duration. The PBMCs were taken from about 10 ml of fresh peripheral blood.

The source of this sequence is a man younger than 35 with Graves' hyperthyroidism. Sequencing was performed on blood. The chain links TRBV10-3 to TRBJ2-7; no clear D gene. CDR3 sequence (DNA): TGTGCCATCAGTGAGTCACGTAGCCTCGAGCAGTACTTC. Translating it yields CAISESRSLEQYF.